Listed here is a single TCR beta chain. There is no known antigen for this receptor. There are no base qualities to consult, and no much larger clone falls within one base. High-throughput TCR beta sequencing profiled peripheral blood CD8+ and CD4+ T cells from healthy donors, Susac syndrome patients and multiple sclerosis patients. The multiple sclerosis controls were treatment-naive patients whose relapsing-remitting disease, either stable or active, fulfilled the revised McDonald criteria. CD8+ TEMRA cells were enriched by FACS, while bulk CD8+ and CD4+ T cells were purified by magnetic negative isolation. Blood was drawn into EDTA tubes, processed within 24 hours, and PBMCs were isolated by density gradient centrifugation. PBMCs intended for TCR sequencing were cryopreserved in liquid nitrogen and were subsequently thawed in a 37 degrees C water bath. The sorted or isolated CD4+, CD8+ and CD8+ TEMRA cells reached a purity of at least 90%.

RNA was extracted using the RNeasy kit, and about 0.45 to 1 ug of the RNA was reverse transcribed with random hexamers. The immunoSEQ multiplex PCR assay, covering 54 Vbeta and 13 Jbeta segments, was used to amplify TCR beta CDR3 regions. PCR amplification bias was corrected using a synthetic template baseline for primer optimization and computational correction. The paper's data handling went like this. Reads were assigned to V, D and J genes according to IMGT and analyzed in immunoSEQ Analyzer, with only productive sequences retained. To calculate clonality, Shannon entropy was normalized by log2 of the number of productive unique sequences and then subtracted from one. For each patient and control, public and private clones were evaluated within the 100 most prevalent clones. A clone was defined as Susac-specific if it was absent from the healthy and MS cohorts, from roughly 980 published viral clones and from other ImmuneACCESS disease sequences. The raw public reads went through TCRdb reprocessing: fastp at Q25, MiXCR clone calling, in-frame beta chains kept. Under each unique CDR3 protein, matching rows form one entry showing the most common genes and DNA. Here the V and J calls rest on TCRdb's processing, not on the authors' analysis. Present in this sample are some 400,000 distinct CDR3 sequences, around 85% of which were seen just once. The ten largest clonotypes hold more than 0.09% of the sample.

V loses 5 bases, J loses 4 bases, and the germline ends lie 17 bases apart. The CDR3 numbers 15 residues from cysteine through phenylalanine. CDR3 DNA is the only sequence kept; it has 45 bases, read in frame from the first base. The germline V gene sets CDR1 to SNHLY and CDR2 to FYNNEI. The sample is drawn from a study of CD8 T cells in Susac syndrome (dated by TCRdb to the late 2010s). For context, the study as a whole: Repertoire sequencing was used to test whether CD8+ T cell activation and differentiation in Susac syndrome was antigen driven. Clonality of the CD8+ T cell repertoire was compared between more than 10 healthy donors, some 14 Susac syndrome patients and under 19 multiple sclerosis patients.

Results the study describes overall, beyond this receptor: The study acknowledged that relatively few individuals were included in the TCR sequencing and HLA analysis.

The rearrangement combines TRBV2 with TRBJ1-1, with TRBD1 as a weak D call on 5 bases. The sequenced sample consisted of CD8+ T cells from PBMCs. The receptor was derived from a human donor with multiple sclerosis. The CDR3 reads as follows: CASSSPDGGGTEAFF. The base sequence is TGTGCCAGCAGTTCCCCGGACGGGGGTGGCACTGAAGCTTTCTTT.